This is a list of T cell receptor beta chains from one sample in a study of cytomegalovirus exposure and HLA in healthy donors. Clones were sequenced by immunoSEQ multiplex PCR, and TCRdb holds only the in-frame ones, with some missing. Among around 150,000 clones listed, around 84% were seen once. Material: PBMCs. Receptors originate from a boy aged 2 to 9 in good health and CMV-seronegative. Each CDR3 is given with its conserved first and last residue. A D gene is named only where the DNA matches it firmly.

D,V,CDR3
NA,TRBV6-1,CASSEAHASPYGYTF
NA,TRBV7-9,CASSLGSGRVRYEQYF
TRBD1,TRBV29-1,CSVKPNRGTYEQYF
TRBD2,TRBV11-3,CASSFRLAGEGNNEQFF
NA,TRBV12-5,CASGLITADMNTEAFF
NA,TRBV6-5,CASSYRRINNEKLFF
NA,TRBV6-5,CASSKSGPLHF
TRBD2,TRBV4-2,CASSQVEGLAVIQPSYEQYF
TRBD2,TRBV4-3,CASSQGTREYNEQFF
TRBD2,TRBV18,CASSPPAGGPSSYNEQFF
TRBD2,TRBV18,CASSPLGGVVAPYNEQFF
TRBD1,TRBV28,CASSLSPRTRDRKMNQPQHF
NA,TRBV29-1,CSVTGTGRSGYTF
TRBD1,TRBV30,CAWNGPGGPQPQHF
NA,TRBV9,CASSVGSGFEKLFF
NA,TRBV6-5,CASKLTITDGNTIYF
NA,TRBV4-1,CASSQLRGQTTHSGNTIYF
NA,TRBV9,CASSVSGELFF
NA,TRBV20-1,CSARHYEQYF
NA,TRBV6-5,CASSEASHGYTF
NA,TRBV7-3,CASSLKSGSSYNEQFF
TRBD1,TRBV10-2,CASRIGPGTGAGGELFF
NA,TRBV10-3,CAIGAISGNTIYF
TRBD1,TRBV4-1,CASSQAARTGKYQETQYF
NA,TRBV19,CATNRDGYTF
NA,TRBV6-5,CASSSPRRAFSYEQYF
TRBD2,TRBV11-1,CASSWSSGKETQYF
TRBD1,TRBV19,CASSDRDREKLFF
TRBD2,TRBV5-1,CASSLYNSGNPRRYEETQYF
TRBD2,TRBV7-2,CASSLGAVIGGDTQYF
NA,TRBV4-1,CASSQGSGLSGNQPQHF
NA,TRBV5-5,CASTLQRLAFF
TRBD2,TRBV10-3,CAISESAPGLAGGLGNNEQFF
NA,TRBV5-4,CASKGDPQETQYF
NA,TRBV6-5,CASSLRTVQETQYF